These 26 T cell receptor beta chains originate from one sample sequenced in a study of T-cell reconstitution after alpha-beta-depleted transplantation in children. Unique molecular identifiers were built into the TCRbeta library. TCRdb independently ran MiXCR on the PCR reads; one entry per CDR3 protein. The sample lists about a million distinct CDR3 sequences; about 29% were seen once. Sequencing was performed on PBMCs, mostly from graft donor cells, taken 360 days after TCRalphabeta/CD19-depleted stem cell transplant. The receptors derive from a boy under three years old who had a stem cell transplant for SCID, so the T cells may come from the graft donor.

This clonotype was counted only a few times. This chain joins TRBV7-2 and TRBJ1-2, with a tentative D call TRBD1 (6 bases). The CDR3 has 13 residues. The germline V gene has CDR1 SGHTA and CDR2 FQGNSA. Trimming pared 3 bases from V and 6 bases from J, leaving 11 bases between. CDR3 DNA sequence: TGTGCCAGCAGCTTCTGGGGGGCGGATGGCTACACCTTC. It codes for CASSFWGADGYTF.

The rearrangement uses TRBV2 and TRBJ1-2; 8 nucleotides line up with TRBD1. Germline V gives CDR1 SNHLY, CDR2 FYNNEI. The length of the CDR3 is 16 residues. V was pared by 0 bases and J by 4 bases, with 7 bases of the junction left unmatched. The CDR3 region is CASSEAATGGSYGYTF. DNA of the CDR3: TGTGCCAGCAGTGAAGCTGCCACAGGGGGAAGCTATGGCTACACCTTC.

The chain recombines TRBV5-6 with TRBJ2-1; D might be TRBD1 or TRBD2, each matching 5 bases. The germline V gene encodes CDR1 SGHDT and CDR2 YYEEEE. Trimming took 3 bases from V and 4 from J, leaving 14 bases between them. There are 15 residues in the CDR3. The CDR3 reads CASSSTGRQYNEQFF. CDR3 DNA: TGTGCCAGCAGCTCGACGGGACGCCAATACAATGAGCAGTTCTTC.

This clonotype was found a few times. The chain recombines TRBV12-3 or TRBV12-4 with TRBJ2-7, with a weak D call TRBD1 (6 bases). CDR3 length: 16 amino acids. The ends were cut back, 3 bases at V and 4 bases at J, with 19 bases in the middle. The CDR3 here is CASSFSRRTAYYEQYF. CDR3 coding DNA: TGTGCCAGCAGTTTTTCCAGGAGGACAGCCTATTACGAGCAGTACTTC.

The gene calls are TRBV28 and TRBJ2-7, with TRBD1 matching over 8 bases. Germline V lookup: CDR1 MDHEN, CDR2 SYDVKM. This CDR3 is built from 15 residues. J gave up 6 bases and V 5 bases, and 12 bases lay outside the gene matches. This CDR3 is CASSLDRAIRGEQYF. The DNA of the CDR3 is TGTGCCAGCAGTCTGGACAGGGCGATACGGGGCGAGCAGTACTTC.

The chain uses TRBV24-1 and TRBJ2-1; no clear D. The CDR3 loop spans 15 amino acids. The V end lost 4 bases, the J end lost 4 bases, and 13 bases lay between the germline ends. Germline V gene data show CDR1 as KGHDR and CDR2 as SFDVKD. CDR3 region: CATSDPSGPYNEQFF. In DNA form, the CDR3 reads TGTGCCACCAGTGACCCTTCAGGTCCTTACAATGAGCAGTTCTTC.

This clonotype showed up just a few times. This rearrangement joins TRBV20-1 to TRBJ2-7; D call uncertain. CDR1 and CDR2 (germline): DFQATT, SNEGSKA (reference sequence). The CDR3 consists of 13 residues. Trimming left V 1 base short and J 0 bases short, with 7 bases between. This CDR3 reads CSARGTDSYEQYF. The CDR3 coding sequence is TGCAGTGCTAGAGGCACAGACTCCTACGAGCAGTACTTC.

Many counts were recorded for this clonotype. DNA for the CDR3: TGTGCCAGCAGCTCCGGGGGGGCAGGGAATGAGCAGTTCTTC. This encodes CASSSGGAGNEQFF. This rearrangement joins TRBV9 to TRBJ2-1, with TRBD2 matching 8 bases. V lost 4 bases to trimming and J lost 7 bases; unmatched junction nucleotides: 7. There are 14 residues in the CDR3. The germline CDR1 and CDR2 sequences are SGDLS and YYNGEE.

The rearrangement joins TRBV24-1 to TRBJ2-5, with TRBD2 as a possible D gene (5 bases). Germline values: CDR1 KGHDR, CDR2 SFDVKD. This CDR3 region has 18 residues. V lost 0 bases and J 5 bases, leaving 21 bases between the germline ends. The CDR3 here is CATSDLPSGRRGPETQYF. For the CDR3, the DNA is TGTGCCACCAGTGATTTGCCTTCTGGTCGACGGGGTCCCGAGACCCAGTACTTC.

The table lists this clonotype with a count of one. The chain couples TRBV27 to TRBJ1-5; a weak D match, TRBD1 (6 bases). Germline CDR1 MNHEY, CDR2 SMNVEV (reference sequence). This CDR3 has 14 amino acids. With 2 bases removed from V and 7 bases from J, the gap between germline ends came to 12 bases. The CDR3 sequence is CASSLRGGEQPQHF. DNA for the CDR3: TGTGCCAGCAGTTTAAGGGGGGGGGAACAGCCCCAGCATTTT.

This clonotype was seen more than once but under ten times. The V call is TRBV29-1, the J call TRBJ1-3; D possibly corresponds to TRBD1 (6 bases). Germline CDR1 and CDR2: SQVTM and ANQGSEA. CDR3 length equals 11 residues. V gave up 7 bases and J gave up 2 bases, with 6 bases separating them. CDR3 coding DNA: TGCAGCGGGACAGCTGGAAACACCATATATTTT. Translation: CSGTAGNTIYF.

This clonotype has just a few counts. The V and J genes are TRBV20-1 and TRBJ2-1, with a weak D call TRBD2 (5 bases). The CDR3 runs to 14 residues. The germline V gene has CDR1 DFQATT and CDR2 SNEGSKA (reference sequence). The germline V and J ends were trimmed by 7 bases and 3 bases, with 16 bases remaining between them. CDR3 sequence: CSGLEPSFYNEQFF. The CDR3, as DNA: TGCAGTGGTCTAGAGCCTAGCTTCTACAATGAGCAGTTCTTC.

This chain joins TRBV7-9 and TRBJ2-5; D may match TRBD1 or TRBD2 (5 bases each). From germline, CDR1 is SEHNR and CDR2 FQNEAQ (reference sequence). The V end lost 2 bases, the J end lost 5 bases, and 15 bases lay between the germline ends. The CDR3 extends over 15 amino acids. The CDR3 sequence: CASSLRGGAGETQYF. The DNA of the CDR3 is TGTGCCAGCAGCTTACGGGGCGGAGCAGGGGAGACCCAGTACTTC.

There are many counts of this clonotype. The rearrangement joins TRBV10-1 to TRBJ1-1; D unclear. The CDR3 runs 13 residues. Trimming removed 2 bases at V and 2 bases at J, with 6 bases between. Germline V gives CDR1 WNHNN, CDR2 SYGVQD (reference sequence). CDR3 protein: CASSERANTEAFF. CDR3 DNA sequence: TGCGCCAGCAGTGAGAGGGCCAACACTGAAGCTTTCTTT.

This clonotype was found a few times. The J gene is TRBJ2-1, the V gene TRBV12-3 or TRBV12-4; TRBD2 is a possible D gene (6 bases). CDR3 length: 17 residues. Trimming left V 5 bases short and J 6 bases short, with 23 bases between. The CDR3 is CASSPHTSGTRANEQFF. The CDR3 nucleotides read TGTGCCAGCAGTCCCCATACTTCCGGGACTCGCGCCAATGAGCAGTTCTTC.

The J gene is TRBJ2-7, the V gene TRBV5-1; 7 positions match TRBD1. This CDR3 spans 15 amino acids. Germline V CDR1 and CDR2: SGHRS, YFSETQ. Trimming at V came to 1 base and at J to 6 bases, leaving 10 bases not matched to a gene. CDR3 protein: CASSLSWDSLREQYF. DNA of the CDR3: TGCGCCAGCAGCTTGTCCTGGGACAGCCTACGCGAGCAGTACTTC.

The gene calls are TRBV5-1 and TRBJ2-7, with D hard to call. V gave up 1 base and J gave up 0 bases, with 17 bases separating them. Germline values: CDR1 SGHRS, CDR2 YFSETQ. The CDR3 covers 17 residues. The CDR3 DNA reads TGCGCCAGCAGCTTGAGTAACAGACCGGGTGACTCCTACGAGCAGTACTTC. Amino acid sequence: CASSLSNRPGDSYEQYF.

This clonotype was seen only a few times. The chain couples TRBV5-1 to TRBJ1-6, with 8 positions matching TRBD1. Per germline, CDR1 SGHRS and CDR2 YFSETQ. With 1 base clipped from V and 13 bases from J, the junction kept 7 bases outside the gene matches. The CDR3 is 14 amino acids. Written as DNA, the CDR3 is TGCGCCAGCAGCTTGAGGGACAGGACATCCCCCCTCCACTTT. Amino acids: CASSLRDRTSPLHF.

This clonotype was seen only a few times. The chain is built from TRBV2 and TRBJ2-7; D gene unclear. The V and J ends lost 9 bases and 3 bases respectively, with 12 bases between them. CDR3 length: 12 residues. The germline gives CDR1 SNHLY, CDR2 FYNNEI. The CDR3: CASHSRGYEQYF. CDR3 nucleotide sequence: TGTGCCAGTCATTCGCGAGGCTACGAGCAGTACTTC.

The chain has TRBV11-1 and TRBJ1-2; 7 bases are shared with TRBD1. V lost 4 bases and J lost 2; bases outside the gene matches: 13. The germline CDR1 and CDR2 sequences are SGHAT and FQDESV (reference sequence). The CDR3 is made up of 17 amino acids. CDR3 coding DNA: TGTGCCAGCAGCTCAAAAGGCCGACAGGGCAGCAACTATGGCTACACCTTC. Translation gives CASSSKGRQGSNYGYTF.

The genes are TRBV7-2 and TRBJ2-3; no reliable D call. Germline lookup yields CDR1 SGHTA and CDR2 FQGNSA. V was clipped by 5 bases and J by 2 bases, with 11 bases between them. The CDR3 sequence is 14 residues long. The chain's CDR3 is CASSQWQSTDTQYF. Here the CDR3 DNA reads TGTGCCAGCAGCCAATGGCAGTCCACAGATACGCAGTATTTT.

This clonotype was recorded a few times. The chain is built from TRBV5-6 and TRBJ2-3, with 10 bases that match TRBD2. J lost 3 bases, V lost 3 bases, and 7 bases had no gene match. The germline V gene encodes CDR1 SGHDT and CDR2 YYEEEE. The CDR3 length is 16 residues. In DNA, the CDR3 is TGTGCCAGCAGCTCCCCGGGACTAGCGAAGACAGATACGCAGTATTTT. Amino acid sequence: CASSSPGLAKTDTQYF.

This chain's CDR3 is CASSLGQGSDEQFF. The CDR3 coding sequence is TGTGCCAGCAGTTTGGGTCAGGGGAGCGATGAGCAGTTCTTC. The rearrangement uses TRBV6-4 and TRBJ2-1; maybe TRBD1 (6 bases). CDR3 length: 14 residues. V lost 5 bases and J 8 bases, leaving 16 bases between the germline ends. CDR1 and CDR2 (germline): MRHNA, SNTAGT.

The gene calls are TRBV5-1 and TRBJ2-5, with 10 nucleotides matching TRBD1. The V gene end was trimmed by 0 bases and the J gene end by 2 bases; junction bases not matched to a gene: 1. Germline CDR1 reads SGHRS; CDR2 reads YFSETQ. This CDR3 is built from 15 residues. CDR3 sequence: CASSLEGQGQETQYF. DNA of the CDR3: TGCGCCAGCAGCTTGGAGGGACAGGGGCAAGAGACCCAGTACTTC.

The genes are TRBV7-6 and TRBJ2-1, with TRBD1 matching 11 bases. This CDR3 is 16 amino acids long. Germline V gene lookup returns CDR1 SGHVS and CDR2 FNYEAQ. J gave up 3 bases and V 5 bases, and 6 bases lay outside the gene matches. CDR3 protein: CASSHTGTGGYNEQFF. CDR3 DNA sequence: TGTGCCAGCAGCCACACCGGGACAGGGGGCTACAATGAGCAGTTCTTC.

The rearrangement links TRBV11-1 to TRBJ2-2, with 9 positions matching TRBD1. After removal of 5 bases from V and 7 bases from J, the junction contained 8 bases not matched to a gene. Germline assignment: CDR1 SGHAT and CDR2 FQDESV (reference sequence). The CDR3 consists of 15 residues. CDR3 in DNA: TGTGCCAGCAGCGCCGGGACAGGGTCTTTCGGGGAGCTGTTTTTT. The encoded protein is CASSAGTGSFGELFF.